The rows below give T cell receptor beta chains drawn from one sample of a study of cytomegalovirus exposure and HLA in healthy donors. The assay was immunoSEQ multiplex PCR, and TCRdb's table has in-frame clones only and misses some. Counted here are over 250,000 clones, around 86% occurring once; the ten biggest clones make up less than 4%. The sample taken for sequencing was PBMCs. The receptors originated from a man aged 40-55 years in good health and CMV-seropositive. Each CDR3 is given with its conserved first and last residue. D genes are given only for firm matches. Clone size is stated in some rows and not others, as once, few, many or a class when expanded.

cdr3_aa: CASSIGRFATNEKLFF
cdr3_nt: TGTGCCAGTAGTATAGGGCGGTTTGCAACTAATGAAAAACTGTTTTTT
clone_size: .
d_call: .
j_call: TRBJ1-4
v_call: TRBV19

cdr3_aa: CASSRGGYGYTF
cdr3_nt: TGTGCCAGCAGCAGGGGTGGCTATGGCTACACCTTC
clone_size: .
d_call: .
j_call: TRBJ1-2
v_call: TRBV2

cdr3_aa: CASSSDRGNQPQHF
cdr3_nt: TGTGCCAGTAGTTCGGACAGGGGAAATCAGCCCCAGCATTTT
clone_size: .
d_call: TRBD1
j_call: TRBJ1-5
v_call: TRBV19

cdr3_aa: CASGTSVRGTQYF
cdr3_nt: TGTGCCAGCGGAACTAGCGTCCGTGGGACCCAGTACTTC
clone_size: .
d_call: TRBD2
j_call: TRBJ2-5
v_call: TRBV2

cdr3_aa: CSSSLGSGVPADTQYF
cdr3_nt: TGTTCCAGCAGCTTAGGATCGGGAGTTCCCGCAGATACGCAGTATTTT
clone_size: once
d_call: .
j_call: TRBJ2-3
v_call: TRBV7-9

cdr3_aa: CASSPTVMNTEAFF
cdr3_nt: TGTGCCAGCAGCCCGACAGTAATGAACACTGAAGCTTTCTTT
clone_size: .
d_call: .
j_call: TRBJ1-1
v_call: TRBV13

cdr3_aa: CATSPRGAGEQFF
cdr3_nt: TGTGCCACCAGCCCCCGAGGAGCGGGTGAGCAGTTCTTC
clone_size: once
d_call: .
j_call: TRBJ2-1
v_call: TRBV15

cdr3_aa: CASSPQDTTDTQYF
cdr3_nt: TGTGCCAGCTCACCTCAGGATACCACAGATACGCAGTATTTT
clone_size: .
d_call: .
j_call: TRBJ2-3
v_call: TRBV18

cdr3_aa: CASRPRTGANTGELFF
cdr3_nt: TGTGCCAGCAGACCCCGGACAGGAGCGAACACCGGGGAGCTGTTTTTT
clone_size: once
d_call: TRBD1
j_call: TRBJ2-2
v_call: TRBV28

cdr3_aa: CATSRTKTGNTEAFF
cdr3_nt: TGTGCCACCAGCAGGACGAAGACAGGGAACACTGAAGCTTTCTTT
clone_size: .
d_call: .
j_call: TRBJ1-1
v_call: TRBV15

cdr3_aa: CASSIAGGSYNEQFF
cdr3_nt: TGTGCCAGTAGTATAGCGGGAGGGTCCTACAATGAGCAGTTCTTC
clone_size: .
d_call: TRBD2
j_call: TRBJ2-1
v_call: TRBV19

cdr3_aa: CASRQSGTGSTEAFF
cdr3_nt: TGTGCCAGCAGACAAAGCGGGACAGGGAGTACTGAAGCTTTCTTT
clone_size: few
d_call: TRBD1
j_call: TRBJ1-1
v_call: TRBV27

cdr3_aa: CASSYPGLAGGLNEQFF
cdr3_nt: TGTGCCAGCAGCTATCCGGGACTAGCGGGAGGGCTCAATGAGCAGTTCTTC
clone_size: .
d_call: TRBD2
j_call: TRBJ2-1
v_call: TRBV7-2

cdr3_aa: CASSYLTQGGTGELFF
cdr3_nt: TGTGCCAGCAGTTATCTCACCCAAGGGGGAACCGGGGAGCTGTTTTTT
clone_size: few
d_call: .
j_call: TRBJ2-2
v_call: TRBV7-2

cdr3_aa: CASSLSPGGPGETQYF
cdr3_nt: TGTGCCAGCAGTTTATCGCCGGGAGGGCCTGGGGAGACCCAGTACTTC
clone_size: .
d_call: TRBD2
j_call: TRBJ2-5
v_call: TRBV27

cdr3_aa: CASSSAGGSYNEQFF
cdr3_nt: TGTGCCAGCAGTTCAGCGGGAGGTTCCTACAATGAGCAGTTCTTC
clone_size: .
d_call: TRBD2
j_call: TRBJ2-1
v_call: TRBV27

cdr3_aa: CASSPGTGPDEQYF
cdr3_nt: TGCGCCAGCAGCCCCGGGACAGGGCCCGACGAGCAGTACTTC
clone_size: .
d_call: TRBD1
j_call: TRBJ2-7
v_call: TRBV4-1

cdr3_aa: CASSQKPLLAGYYEQYF
cdr3_nt: TGTGCCAGCAGCCAGAAACCTCTCCTAGCGGGATATTACGAGCAGTACTTC
clone_size: once
d_call: TRBD2
j_call: TRBJ2-7
v_call: TRBV27

cdr3_aa: CASSLAASGYYNEQFF
cdr3_nt: TGCGCCAGCAGCTTGGCCGCTAGCGGCTACTACAATGAGCAGTTCTTC
clone_size: .
d_call: TRBD2
j_call: TRBJ2-1
v_call: TRBV5-1

cdr3_aa: CASSFRGGGTEAFF
cdr3_nt: TGTGCCAGCAGTTTTAGAGGAGGTGGGACTGAAGCTTTCTTT
clone_size: .
d_call: .
j_call: TRBJ1-1
v_call: TRBV28

cdr3_aa: CASSRRQDSYEQYF
cdr3_nt: TGTGCCAGCAGCCGCAGACAGGACTCCTACGAGCAGTACTTC
clone_size: .
d_call: .
j_call: TRBJ2-7
v_call: TRBV7-6

cdr3_aa: CASSRQGANTGELFF
cdr3_nt: TGTGCCAGCAGTAGACAGGGGGCGAACACCGGGGAGCTGTTTTTT
clone_size: once
d_call: TRBD1
j_call: TRBJ2-2
v_call: TRBV2

cdr3_aa: CASGGTGRTDTQYF
cdr3_nt: TGTGCCAGTGGGGGGACAGGGAGGACAGATACGCAGTATTTT
clone_size: .
d_call: TRBD1
j_call: TRBJ2-3
v_call: TRBV19

cdr3_aa: CASSDPGIYEQYF
cdr3_nt: TGTGCCAGCAGCGATCCGGGGATCTACGAGCAGTACTTC
clone_size: .
d_call: .
j_call: TRBJ2-7
v_call: TRBV5-4

cdr3_aa: CASSEVRARSNEKLFF
cdr3_nt: TGTGCCAGCAGTGAGGTGCGGGCAAGGTCTAATGAAAAACTGTTTTTT
clone_size: .
d_call: .
j_call: TRBJ1-4
v_call: TRBV25-1

cdr3_aa: CASSYRSTGFYGYTF
cdr3_nt: TGTGCCAGCAGTTACCGCTCCACAGGGTTCTATGGCTACACCTTC
clone_size: .
d_call: .
j_call: TRBJ1-2
v_call: TRBV6-5

cdr3_aa: CASTPGGQVPYEQYF
cdr3_nt: TGTGCCAGCACCCCAGGGGGACAGGTACCCTACGAGCAGTACTTC
clone_size: few
d_call: TRBD1
j_call: TRBJ2-7
v_call: TRBV28

cdr3_aa: CASSYRVNTIYF
cdr3_nt: TGTGCCAGCAGTTACCGGGTCAACACCATATATTTT
clone_size: few
d_call: .
j_call: TRBJ1-3
v_call: TRBV6-6

cdr3_aa: CASSTTSGRQETQYF
cdr3_nt: TGTGCCAGCAGCACGACTAGCGGGAGACAAGAGACCCAGTACTTC
clone_size: .
d_call: TRBD2
j_call: TRBJ2-5
v_call: TRBV11-2

cdr3_aa: CASSKAGTGDVDNEKLFF
cdr3_nt: TGTGCCAGCAGCAAAGCCGGGACAGGGGACGTTGATAATGAAAAACTGTTTTTT
clone_size: .
d_call: TRBD1
j_call: TRBJ1-4
v_call: TRBV7-9

cdr3_aa: CATSRAPGLAGREQYF
cdr3_nt: TGTGCCACCAGCAGAGCACCGGGACTAGCGGGCCGGGAGCAGTACTTC
clone_size: .
d_call: TRBD2
j_call: TRBJ2-7
v_call: TRBV15

cdr3_aa: CAIREDRQLNTEAFF
cdr3_nt: TGTGCCATCAGGGAGGATAGACAGCTGAACACTGAAGCTTTCTTT
clone_size: few
d_call: .
j_call: TRBJ1-1
v_call: TRBV10-3

cdr3_aa: CATRTGRLSGANVLTF
cdr3_nt: TGCGCCACCCGGACAGGGCGTCTTTCTGGGGCCAACGTCCTGACTTTC
clone_size: .
d_call: TRBD1
j_call: TRBJ2-6
v_call: TRBV5-1

cdr3_aa: CASSAGQGGSYGYTF
cdr3_nt: TGTGCCAGCAGCGCAGGACAGGGGGGATCATATGGCTACACCTTC
clone_size: .
d_call: TRBD1
j_call: TRBJ1-2
v_call: TRBV2

cdr3_aa: CASSQVVGSTQYF
cdr3_nt: TGTGCCAGCAGCCAAGTCGTTGGGAGTACGCAGTATTTT
clone_size: .
d_call: .
j_call: TRBJ2-3
v_call: TRBV14

cdr3_aa: CASSPISGTSGTEQFF
cdr3_nt: TGTGCCAGCTCACCCATATCCGGGACTAGCGGGACTGAGCAGTTCTTC
clone_size: .
d_call: TRBD2
j_call: TRBJ2-1
v_call: TRBV18

cdr3_aa: CASSPTWANEQFF
cdr3_nt: TGTGCCAGCTCACCAACGTGGGCCAATGAGCAGTTCTTC
clone_size: once
d_call: .
j_call: TRBJ2-1
v_call: TRBV18

cdr3_aa: CAISGDSQGNIQYF
cdr3_nt: TGTGCCATCAGTGGGGACTCCCAGGGCAACATTCAGTACTTC
clone_size: .
d_call: .
j_call: TRBJ2-4
v_call: TRBV10-3

cdr3_aa: CASSQDSGILTDTQYF
cdr3_nt: TGCGCCAGCAGCCAAGATAGTGGTATTTTGACAGATACGCAGTATTTT
clone_size: .
d_call: .
j_call: TRBJ2-3
v_call: TRBV4-3

cdr3_aa: CASSPTDQETQYF
cdr3_nt: TGTGCCAGCAGCCCCACAGATCAAGAGACCCAGTACTTC
clone_size: .
d_call: .
j_call: TRBJ2-5
v_call: TRBV5-6

cdr3_aa: CASRATGSRANVLTF
cdr3_nt: TGTGCCAGCAGAGCGACAGGTTCCCGGGCCAACGTCCTGACTTTC
clone_size: many
d_call: .
j_call: TRBJ2-6
v_call: TRBV6-5

cdr3_aa: CASSHRPRGGNQPQHF
cdr3_nt: TGTGCCAGTAGCCACAGGCCCAGGGGAGGCAATCAGCCCCAGCATTTT
clone_size: .
d_call: .
j_call: TRBJ1-5
v_call: TRBV19

cdr3_aa: CATSRDPSGLNTGELFF
cdr3_nt: TGTGCCACCAGCAGAGATCCCTCAGGGTTGAACACCGGGGAGCTGTTTTTT
clone_size: .
d_call: .
j_call: TRBJ2-2
v_call: TRBV15

cdr3_aa: CASSPRQGAETQYF
cdr3_nt: TGTGCCAGTAGTCCGAGACAGGGCGCAGAGACCCAGTACTTC
clone_size: .
d_call: TRBD1
j_call: TRBJ2-5
v_call: TRBV19

cdr3_aa: CASSFAKGTVNSYEQYF
cdr3_nt: TGTGCCAGCAGCTTTGCCAAGGGGACAGTAAACTCCTACGAGCAGTACTTC
clone_size: .
d_call: TRBD1
j_call: TRBJ2-7
v_call: TRBV5-8

cdr3_aa: CSATNQETQYF
cdr3_nt: TGCAGTGCTACTAACCAAGAGACCCAGTACTTC
clone_size: .
d_call: .
j_call: TRBJ2-5
v_call: TRBV20-1

cdr3_aa: CASSPPGDQPQHF
cdr3_nt: TGCGCCAGCAGCCCGCCAGGGGATCAGCCCCAGCATTTT
clone_size: .
d_call: .
j_call: TRBJ1-5
v_call: TRBV4-1

cdr3_aa: CASSPGQYEQYF
cdr3_nt: TGTGCCAGCAGCCCGGGACAATACGAGCAGTACTTC
clone_size: .
d_call: .
j_call: TRBJ2-7
v_call: TRBV7-2

cdr3_aa: CSVGGGVNYGYTF
cdr3_nt: TGCAGCGTTGGTGGCGGGGTCAACTATGGCTACACCTTC
clone_size: .
d_call: .
j_call: TRBJ1-2
v_call: TRBV29-1

cdr3_aa: CSVLGPSDYEQYF
cdr3_nt: TGCAGCGTATTGGGCCCTAGCGACTACGAGCAGTACTTC
clone_size: .
d_call: .
j_call: TRBJ2-7
v_call: TRBV29-1

cdr3_aa: CASSLDRTYEQYF
cdr3_nt: TGTGCCAGCAGCTTGGACAGAACCTACGAGCAGTACTTC
clone_size: .
d_call: .
j_call: TRBJ2-7
v_call: TRBV5-6

cdr3_aa: CASSLGGGQNIQYF
cdr3_nt: TGTGCCAGCAGCTTAGGGGGGGGGCAAAACATTCAGTACTTC
clone_size: .
d_call: .
j_call: TRBJ2-4
v_call: TRBV7-2

cdr3_aa: CASSYEFRGSGNTIYF
cdr3_nt: TGTGCCAGCAGCTACGAATTCAGGGGCTCTGGAAACACCATATATTTT
clone_size: .
d_call: .
j_call: TRBJ1-3
v_call: TRBV7-2

cdr3_aa: CASNGGMATDTQYF
cdr3_nt: TGTGCCAGCAATGGCGGTATGGCCACAGATACGCAGTATTTT
clone_size: .
d_call: .
j_call: TRBJ2-3
v_call: TRBV2

cdr3_aa: CASSPRQGAGNEQFF
cdr3_nt: TGTGCCAGCTCACCCCGACAGGGGGCTGGCAATGAGCAGTTCTTC
clone_size: .
d_call: TRBD1
j_call: TRBJ2-1
v_call: TRBV18

cdr3_aa: CSVEGGREGTDTQYF
cdr3_nt: TGCAGCGTTGAAGGAGGGCGGGAGGGCACAGATACGCAGTATTTT
clone_size: .
d_call: TRBD2
j_call: TRBJ2-3
v_call: TRBV29-1

cdr3_aa: CASSLGTDQPQHF
cdr3_nt: TGTGCCAGCAGTTTAGGGACTGATCAGCCCCAGCATTTT
clone_size: .
d_call: .
j_call: TRBJ1-5
v_call: TRBV27